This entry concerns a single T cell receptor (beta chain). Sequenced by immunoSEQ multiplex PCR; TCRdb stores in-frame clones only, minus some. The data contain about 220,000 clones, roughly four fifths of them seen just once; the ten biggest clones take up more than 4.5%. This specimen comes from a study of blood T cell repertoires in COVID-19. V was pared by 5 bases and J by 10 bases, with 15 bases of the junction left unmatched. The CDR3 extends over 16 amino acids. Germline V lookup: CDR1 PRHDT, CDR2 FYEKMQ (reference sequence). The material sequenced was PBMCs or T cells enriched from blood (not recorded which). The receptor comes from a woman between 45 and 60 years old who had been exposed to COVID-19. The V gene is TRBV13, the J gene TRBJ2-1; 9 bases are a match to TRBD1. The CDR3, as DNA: TGTGCCAGCAGCCGCGGGACAGGGATCGGCGGAGGGGAGCAGTTCTTC. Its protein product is CASSRGTGIGGGEQFF.